This TCR beta chain was found in a study of metastatic and nonmetastatic thyroid tumors. TCRdb reanalyzed the PCR reads with MiXCR. The sample has roughly 19,000 clones, more than 35% seen once. Germline CDR1 MNHEY, CDR2 SMNVEV (reference sequence). CDR3 size: 15 residues. V lost 2 bases to trimming and J lost 2 bases, with 10 bases between them. None of the patients had undergone any treatment ahead of thyroid surgery. The genes are TRBV27 and TRBJ2-1; D call uncertain. The clonotype originates from a female donor with papillary thyroid cancer or a benign thyroid nodule (not recorded which). Some clones in this sample may be carry-over from other donors' samples. The specimen was tumor tissue. CDR3 DNA: TGTGCCAGCAGTTTAGGAGAACCCCCCTACAATGAGCAGTTCTTC. Protein sequence: CASSLGEPPYNEQFF.